Listed below are T cell receptor beta chains from one sample, sequenced in a study of blood T cell repertoires in COVID-19. The table came from immunoSEQ multiplex PCR; TCRdb's copy has only in-frame clones and leaves some out. In the table there are roughly 190,000 clones, about 83% of which are singletons. The source material was PBMCs or T cells enriched from blood (not recorded which). The receptors were gathered from a woman aged 30 to 39 who had been exposed to COVID-19. CDR3s include the opening cysteine and the closing phenylalanine or tryptophan. The D gene is left open where the match is weak. Clone size is not always given. Where it is, it says once, few, many or a class for expanded clones.

j_call clone_size cdr3_length v_call d_call cdr3_nt cdr3_aa
TRBJ2-5 NA 12 TRBV30 NA TGTGCCTGGGGAAGCGGCCAAGAGACCCAGTACTTC CAWGSGQETQYF
TRBJ2-7 NA 14 TRBV15 TRBD1 TGTGCCACCAGCGGAGGACAGGGAGGATACGAGCAGTACTTC CATSGGQGGYEQYF
TRBJ1-6 NA 11 TRBV10-3 NA TGTGCCATCAGTGATCTTTACACCCTCCACTTT CAISDLYTLHF
TRBJ1-2 NA 15 TRBV18 TRBD1 TGTGCCAGCTCACCACCAACAGGGGGCTGGAATGGCTACACCTTC CASSPPTGGWNGYTF
TRBJ1-1 few 12 TRBV2 NA TGTGCCAGCAGTGATCCGACACGAAGAGCTTTCTTT CASSDPTRRAFF
TRBJ1-1 NA 17 TRBV18 NA TGTGCCAGCTCACCACCCCCCAGGTTCCCCCAAGACACTGAAGCTTTCTTT CASSPPPRFPQDTEAFF
TRBJ2-2 NA 16 TRBV6-2/TRBV6-3 TRBD2 TGTGCCAGCAGTTACCCGGGAGGACAAGACACCGGGGAGCTGTTTTTT CASSYPGGQDTGELFF
TRBJ2-1 NA 16 TRBV9 TRBD2 TGTGCCAGCAGCGCTGGAGGCGGGGGGAACTACAATGAGCAGTTCTTC CASSAGGGGNYNEQFF
TRBJ2-2 NA 14 TRBV24-1 TRBD2 TGTGCCGCGGGGGGGGAATTGGACACCGGGGAGCTGTTTTTT CAAGGELDTGELFF
TRBJ1-5 NA 17 TRBV5-6 NA TGTGCCAGCAGCTTAAACAAGGGAACTACCCGGGGTCAGCCCCAGCATTTT CASSLNKGTTRGQPQHF
TRBJ1-1 NA 16 TRBV2 TRBD1 TGTGCCAGCAGGGAAGGGACAGGGGTAATCAACACTGAAGCTTTCTTT CASREGTGVINTEAFF
TRBJ2-1 few 14 TRBV9 NA TGTGCCAGCAGCGTAAAACCCAGATACAATGAGCAGTTCTTC CASSVKPRYNEQFF
TRBJ1-1 NA 14 TRBV27 TRBD1 TGTGCCAGCAGCGACCGAGGGGGCAAGACTGAAGCTTTCTTT CASSDRGGKTEAFF
TRBJ2-7 NA 12 TRBV29-1 TRBD2 TGCAGCGCCGGACTAGTCTCCTACGAGCAGTACTTC CSAGLVSYEQYF
TRBJ2-7 once 15 TRBV6-5 TRBD1 TGTGCCAGCAGTTACTCGTGGGACAGAACCTACGAGCAGTACTTC CASSYSWDRTYEQYF
TRBJ1-2 NA 14 TRBV7-2 NA TGTGCCAGCACCCCGACAGAGAATAACTATGGCTACACCTTC CASTPTENNYGYTF
TRBJ1-5 NA 14 TRBV6-5 TRBD1 TGTGCCAGCAGGCCTACAGGGGGCAATCAGCCCCAGCATTTT CASRPTGGNQPQHF
TRBJ1-1 NA 15 TRBV3-1/TRBV3-2 NA TGTGCCAGCAGCCTAAGGGTGGCCACGGGGGATGAAGCTTTCTTT CASSLRVATGDEAFF
TRBJ1-1 NA 15 TRBV15 NA TGTGCCACCAGCAGAGATCTTGGGGCGAACACTGAAGCTTTCTTT CATSRDLGANTEAFF
TRBJ2-7 NA 15 TRBV6-5 TRBD1 TGTGCCAGCAGCACCGTGGACAGGAGCTCCTACGAGCAGTACTTC CASSTVDRSSYEQYF
TRBJ1-1 NA 14 TRBV19 TRBD1 TGTGCCAGTAGTATTTCAGGGGGCAGGACTGAAGCTTTCTTT CASSISGGRTEAFF
TRBJ1-2 NA 16 TRBV19 TRBD1 TGTGCCAGTAGTATCCGCGGACAGGGGGCGCCTTATGGCTACACCTTC CASSIRGQGAPYGYTF
TRBJ2-1 NA 16 TRBV9 TRBD2 TGTGCCAGCAGCGGGTCTAGGACTAGCGGGGGCAATGAGCAGTTCTTC CASSGSRTSGGNEQFF
TRBJ1-5 NA 14 TRBV24-1 NA TGTGCCACCAGTGATTCGGGGAACAATCAGCCCCAGCATTTT CATSDSGNNQPQHF
TRBJ1-1 NA 15 TRBV6-5 NA TGTGCCAGCAGTTACTCGACATTAAGGAACACTGAAGCTTTCTTT CASSYSTLRNTEAFF
TRBJ1-2 few 15 TRBV6-5 NA TGTGCCAGCAGCAGTCCCGAGGGAGTAAAGAGAGGCTACACCTTC CASSSPEGVKRGYTF
TRBJ1-1 few 12 TRBV30 NA TGTGCCTGGAGTCAACAGGCGGTTGAAGCTTTCTTT CAWSQQAVEAFF
TRBJ1-1 NA 14 TRBV9 TRBD1 TGTGCCAGCAGCGGAGGGACAGTGAACACTGAAGCTTTCTTT CASSGGTVNTEAFF
TRBJ2-5 NA 15 TRBV5-6 NA TGTGCCAGCAGCTTCATCGCGGGGCCTCAAGAGACCCAGTACTTC CASSFIAGPQETQYF
TRBJ2-1 NA 15 TRBV19 TRBD1 TGTGCCAGTAGCCCACGGACAGGATCTTTCAATGAGCAGTTCTTC CASSPRTGSFNEQFF
TRBJ1-5 once 17 TRBV10-3 NA TGTGCCATCAGTGAGTCTTTGACAGTTTCTGGGAATCAGCCCCAGCATTTT CAISESLTVSGNQPQHF